This T cell receptor (beta chain) came from a study of CXCR3-negative and CXCR3-positive naive CD8 T cells. Overall study findings and caveats: When CXCR3-positive naive cells were set against CXCR3-negative naive cells, the former had more hydrophobic TRB CDR3s.

5' RACE that incorporated UMI labels was used to prepare the TRB cDNA libraries. TCRdb re-analyzed the 5' RACE reads; it lists each CDR3 protein once, without DNA. Its table lists around 50,000 distinct CDR3 sequences. From germline, CDR1 is SGHVS and CDR2 FNYEAQ. The CDR3 extends over 15 amino acids. For this clonotype: Its target is not known.

The chain joins TRBV7-6 to TRBJ2-5; TCRdb's D call, TRBD2, is unchecked because there is no DNA. The TCR was taken from a human donor in good health. Some clones in this sample may be carry-over from other donors' samples. The material sequenced was naive CXCR3+ CD8+ T cells from blood. The subset was: CD45RO-CCR7+CD27+CD95- naive CD8+ T cells expressing CXCR3 (TNR3+). Here the CDR3 reads CASSPILADQETQYF.